A selection of T cell receptor beta chains follows, all from one sample in a study of T cells after yellow fever vaccination. MiXCR, run by TCRdb on the 5' RACE reads, gives a single entry per CDR3 protein. The sample holds hundreds of thousands of distinct CDR3 sequences; about 19% are singletons and the top ten take roughly an eighth. Sequenced here: PBMCs, sampled 15 days after the yellow fever booster vaccination. These receptors came from a man aged 25 to 40 who received the YFV17D yellow fever vaccine. CDR3s include the opening cysteine and the closing phenylalanine or tryptophan. The D gene is left open where the match is weak. Clone size is stated in some rows and not others, as once, few, many or a class when expanded.

len	v_gene	abundance	d_gene	j_gene	CDR3aa	CDR3nt
12	TRBV6-5	-	TRBD1	TRBJ1-1	CASSRDRGEAFF	TGTGCCAGCAGCCGCGACAGGGGTGAAGCTTTCTTT
16	TRBV24-1	few	TRBD1	TRBJ2-5	CATSDRDRGGQETQYF	TGTGCCACCAGCGATAGGGACAGGGGGGGCCAAGAGACCCAGTACTTC
14	TRBV12-3/TRBV12-4	-	-	TRBJ1-4	CASSGAARNEKLFF	TGTGCCAGCAGTGGGGCAGCCCGAAATGAAAAACTGTTTTTT
15	TRBV4-3	few	-	TRBJ2-1	CASSQGTGVVNEQFF	TGCGCCAGCAGCCAAGGTACGGGAGTTGTCAATGAGCAGTTCTTC
15	TRBV12-3/TRBV12-4	-	-	TRBJ2-5	CASSPPWGLQETQYF	TGTGCCAGCAGTCCCCCCTGGGGTCTACAAGAGACCCAGTACTTC
12	TRBV6-5	few	TRBD1	TRBJ2-1	CASSYSGQGAFF	TGTGCCAGCAGTTACTCGGGACAGGGTGCGTTCTTC
12	TRBV30	-	-	TRBJ2-7	CAWSTTGTGQYF	TGTGCCTGGAGTACCACAGGAACCGGGCAGTACTTC
14	TRBV29-1	few	TRBD1	TRBJ2-1	CSVEVRTGPPLQFF	TGCAGCGTTGAAGTTAGGACAGGCCCTCCCTTGCAGTTCTTC
20	TRBV3-1	-	TRBD2	TRBJ2-3	CASSQDRRLAGEDGTDTQYF	TGTGCCAGCAGCCAAGACCGAAGGCTAGCGGGAGAGGACGGGACAGATACGCAGTATTTT
14	TRBV7-2	-	-	TRBJ1-2	CASSLLGSVDGYTF	TGTGCCAGCAGCTTATTGGGGTCAGTCGACGGCTACACCTTC
14	TRBV9	many	TRBD2	TRBJ2-7	CASSPGGDSYEQYF	TGTGCCAGCAGCCCGGGAGGGGACTCCTACGAGCAGTACTTC
15	TRBV5-4	-	TRBD2	TRBJ2-3	CASSNGGSTIDTQYF	TGTGCCAGCAGCAACGGGGGGTCCACGATTGATACGCAGTATTTT
15	TRBV3-1	few	TRBD2	TRBJ2-5	CASSPGLSGIETQYF	TGTGCCAGCAGCCCAGGACTTAGCGGGATCGAGACCCAGTACTTC
12	TRBV19	-	-	TRBJ1-5	CASSDSARPQHF	TGTGCCAGTAGTGATTCCGCTCGGCCCCAGCATTTT
14	TRBV20-1	-	-	TRBJ2-6	CSARDDSGANVLTF	TGCAGTGCTAGAGACGACTCTGGGGCCAACGTCCTGACTTTC
12	TRBV15	-	-	TRBJ2-1	CATSSDYNEQFF	TGTGCCACCAGCTCCGACTACAATGAGCAGTTCTTC
14	TRBV2	-	-	TRBJ2-7	CATAIEGLVHEQYF	TGTGCCACCGCAATCGAGGGGCTAGTCCACGAGCAGTACTTC
18	TRBV4-2	-	-	TRBJ1-6	CASSQDYVRSNYNSPLHF	TGTGCCAGCAGCCAAGATTACGTCAGGTCCAACTATAATTCACCCCTCCACTTT
16	TRBV7-8	-	-	TRBJ2-3	CASSPRRDSPTDTQYF	TGTGCCAGCAGCCCAAGACGGGACTCTCCCACAGATACGCAGTATTTT
16	TRBV20-1	once	-	TRBJ2-1	CSARKLVGGDYNEQFF	TGCAGTGCTAGAAAACTTGTCGGGGGCGACTACAATGAGCAGTTCTTC
13	TRBV30	few	-	TRBJ1-3	CAWTTQAGNTIYF	TGTGCCTGGACGACGCAGGCTGGAAACACCATATATTTT
13	TRBV19	few	-	TRBJ2-7	CASSPARGYEQYF	TGTGCCAGTAGTCCAGCAAGGGGATACGAGCAGTACTTC
14	TRBV9	few	-	TRBJ2-7	CASSASSLDYEQYF	TGTGCCAGCAGCGCGTCTTCCCTGGACTACGAGCAGTACTTC
15	TRBV9	-	-	TRBJ2-4	CATSVTGQKGNIQYF	TGTGCCACCAGCGTAACCGGTCAGAAGGGAAACATTCAGTACTTC
15	TRBV27	few	TRBD2	TRBJ2-2	CASTSGREWAGELFF	TGTGCCAGTACTAGCGGGAGAGAATGGGCCGGGGAGCTGTTTTTT
15	TRBV12-3/TRBV12-4	few	-	TRBJ2-1	CASSVATARPNEQFF	TGTGCCAGCAGTGTCGCGACCGCACGCCCTAATGAGCAGTTCTTC
15	TRBV6-1	few	-	TRBJ1-3	CASKGGYVSGNTIYF	TGTGCCAGCAAGGGGGGCTACGTGTCTGGAAACACCATATATTTT
17	TRBV6-2/TRBV6-3	-	TRBD2	TRBJ2-3	CASSYNPSGSEVNTQYF	TGTGCCAGCAGTTACAACCCTAGCGGGAGTGAAGTAAATACGCAGTATTTT
14	TRBV20-1	-	TRBD2	TRBJ2-3	CSAPGTRSTDTQYF	TGCAGTGCTCCCGGGACTAGAAGCACAGATACGCAGTATTTT
16	TRBV7-2	many	TRBD2	TRBJ2-2	CASSLTSGRALGELFF	TGTGCCAGCAGTTTAACTAGCGGGAGGGCCCTCGGGGAGCTGTTTTTT
15	TRBV5-1	-	-	TRBJ2-5	CASSLTASGRETQYF	TGCGCCAGCAGCTTGACGGCTTCAGGTCGAGAGACCCAGTACTTC
12	TRBV20-1	-	-	TRBJ2-7	CSASPLSYEQYF	TGCAGTGCCTCCCCGCTAAGCTACGAGCAGTACTTC
17	TRBV10-3	-	TRBD1	TRBJ2-5	CAISSAEGDRVQETQYF	TGTGCCATCAGTAGCGCCGAGGGAGACAGGGTCCAAGAGACCCAGTACTTC
15	TRBV12-3/TRBV12-4	many	-	TRBJ2-7	CASSPTPRSSYEQYF	TGTGCCAGCAGTCCGACCCCCAGGAGCTCCTACGAGCAGTACTTC
19	TRBV7-3	few	TRBD2	TRBJ2-2	CASSLAPPSGRAVTGELFF	TGTGCCAGCAGCTTAGCCCCCCCCAGCGGGAGGGCCGTCACCGGGGAGCTGTTTTTT
18	TRBV28	few	TRBD1	TRBJ2-2	CASSLSFRTGVTPGELFF	TGTGCCAGCAGTTTATCTTTCCGGACAGGGGTAACTCCCGGGGAGCTGTTTTTT
15	TRBV7-2	-	TRBD1	TRBJ1-1	CASSINRGLNTEAFF	TGTGCCAGCAGCATAAACAGGGGATTGAACACTGAAGCTTTCTTT
13	TRBV7-9	-	TRBD2	TRBJ2-7	CASSAPREVEQYF	TGTGCCAGCAGCGCGCCCCGGGAGGTCGAGCAGTACTTC
15	TRBV4-2	-	-	TRBJ1-4	CASSPDRATNEKLFF	TGTGCCAGCAGCCCCGATCGGGCAACTAATGAAAAACTGTTTTTT
13	TRBV6-2/TRBV6-3	-	-	TRBJ1-2	CASRPGTTYGYTF	TGTGCCAGCAGACCCGGAACGACCTATGGCTACACCTTC
14	TRBV19	once	TRBD1	TRBJ1-5	CASSIRTGFGSQHF	TGTGCCAGTAGTATCCGGACAGGTTTCGGGTCCCAGCATTTT
15	TRBV15	few	-	TRBJ1-5	CATRDGGASNQPQHF	TGTGCCACCAGGGACGGGGGGGCAAGCAATCAGCCCCAGCATTTT
15	TRBV19	-	-	TRBJ2-7	CASSIGQDWMYEQYF	TGTGCCAGTAGTATAGGACAGGATTGGATGTACGAGCAGTACTTC
14	TRBV27	few	-	TRBJ2-7	CASSSAGYSYEQYF	TGTGCCAGCAGTTCGGCGGGGTACTCCTACGAGCAGTACTTC
14	TRBV6-1	few	-	TRBJ2-5	CASRAPTWSETQYF	TGTGCCAGCAGGGCACCAACCTGGTCGGAGACCCAGTACTTC
13	TRBV4-1	few	-	TRBJ2-2	CASSPQHTGELFF	TGCGCCAGCAGCCCTCAACACACCGGGGAGCTGTTTTTT